This T cell receptor beta chain was sequenced for a study of control samples from healthy donors and cancer patients (dated by TCRdb to about 2020). From its cysteine to its phenylalanine, the CDR3 spans 15 amino acids. Just CDR3 DNA is preserved here, 45 bases in frame from base 1. Trimming takes 5 bases from V and 0 bases from J, and the germline ends sit 10 bases apart. CDR1 SGHAT and CDR2 FQNNGV are derived from the germline V gene. Remarks on this clone: Its antigen is still unknown. No base qualities exist here, and no much larger clone lies one base off it.

To prepare the library, the immunoSEQ multiplex PCR assay was applied. Imported from immuneACCESS, the table was reduced by TCRdb to in-frame sequences with V and J called. These copies leave out some clones; in studies compared against another copy, an unresolved V gene accounts for under half, and the cause of the remainder is not known. The sample table records more than 110,000 clones; 80% to 95% of these occur just once. The top ten constitute about 11% of the sample. The specimen was blood. The source of this sequence is a man aged 25 to 40 in good health. In this chain, TRBV11-2 is recombined with TRBJ1-4; 5 matching bases give a weak D call of TRBD1. The CDR3 has the sequence CASSLDSATNEKLFF. In nucleotide form, the sequence is TGTGCCAGCAGCCTCGACAGTGCAACTAATGAAAAACTGTTTTTT.